One and the same sample provided the 25 T cell receptor beta chains below, sequenced in a study of blood T cell repertoires in COVID-19. Here immunoSEQ multiplex PCR was the method, and the copy in TCRdb shows in-frame clones only, minus some. Found here are around 80,000 clones, roughly 78% of them singletons; the top ten hold around 4.7%. The sample comprised peripheral blood. The receptor set was obtained from a woman aged 70-85 years with acute or convalescent COVID-19.

The chain has TRBV7-3 and TRBJ2-5; 7 positions match TRBD2. The CDR3 loop spans 15 amino acids. Trimming cost V 0 bases and J 5 bases; bases outside gene matches: 6. CDR1 is SGHTA and CDR2 is FQGTGA in the germline V gene. Here the CDR3 reads CASSLTGGGPETQYF. DNA for the CDR3: TGTGCCAGCAGCTTAACAGGCGGGGGACCCGAGACCCAGTACTTC. Full variable domain (remainder filled in from reference TRBV7-3 and TRBJ2-5): GAGVSQTPSNKVTEKGKYVELRCDPISGHTALYWYRQSLGQGPEFLIYFQGTGAADDSGLPNDRFFAVRPEGSVSTLKIQRTERGDSAVYLCASSLTGGGPETQYFGPGTRLLVL.

This rearrangement joins TRBV29-1 to TRBJ2-5, with 9 bases identical to TRBD2. Germline CDR1 reads SQVTM; CDR2 reads ANQGSEA. This CDR3 has 14 amino acids. V lost 4 bases and J lost 1; bases outside the gene matches: 4. In DNA, the CDR3 is TGCAGCGTTGGAGGCGGGGGGGTCCAAGAGACCCAGTACTTC. Protein product: CSVGGGGVQETQYF. The full variable domain, rest sourced from reference TRBV29-1 and TRBJ2-5, is SAVISQKPSRDICQRGTSLTIQCQVDSQVTMMFWYRQQPGQSLTLIATANQGSEATYESGFVIDKFPISRPNLTFSTLTVSNMSPEDSSIYLCSVGGGGVQETQYFGPGTRLLVL.

This clone appeared many times. The V and J genes are TRBV5-8 and TRBJ1-2; 7 bases fit TRBD1. CDR3 length: 15 residues. Germline trimming cut 4 bases from V and 6 bases from J; bases unmatched to any gene: 12. CDR1 is SGHTS, CDR2 YDEGEE, per germline. The CDR3 DNA follows: TGTGCCAGCAGCCCCGGGACAGCAAGTAGAGATGGCTACACCTTC. This gives the protein CASSPGTASRDGYTF.

This clone was detected only a few times. V gene TRBV19 combines with J gene TRBJ1-3, with D perhaps TRBD1 (5 bases). CDR3 size: 12 residues. Germline lookup yields CDR1 LNHDA and CDR2 SQIVND (reference sequence). Trimming stripped 11 bases from V and 2 bases from J, with 10 bases between. CDR3 bases: TGTGCCGGCTCAGGGACTGGAAACACCATATATTTT. It translates to CAGSGTGNTIYF.

The chain employs TRBV5-6 and TRBJ1-5; TRBD1 agrees at 9 bases. The CDR3 consists of 14 residues. Germline loops: CDR1 SGHDT, CDR2 YYEEEE. The J segment lost 7 bases and the V segment lost 4 bases, leaving 6 bases of the junction unmatched. The CDR3 is CASSKGQGEQPQHF. The CDR3 nucleotides read TGTGCCAGCAGCAAGGGACAGGGAGAACAGCCCCAGCATTTT.

The CDR3 region is CASSYSTGAVGYTF. Written as DNA, the CDR3 is TGTGCCAGCAGTTACTCAACAGGGGCGGTTGGCTACACCTTC. The chain has TRBV6-2 or TRBV6-3 and TRBJ1-2; 7 bases agree with TRBD1. V lost 0 bases to trimming and J lost 7 bases; unmatched junction nucleotides: 5. The CDR3 is 14 amino acids. Germline V gene sequence: CDR1 MNHEY, CDR2 SVGEGT.

The chain joins TRBV7-2 to TRBJ2-5; D uncertain. Germline-derived CDR1 and CDR2 are SGHTA and FQGNSA. The CDR3 sequence is 13 residues long. V dropped 1 base and J dropped 5 bases, with 8 bases sitting between them. The chain's CDR3 is CASSLVSRETQYF. DNA of the CDR3: TGTGCCAGCAGCTTAGTGTCTAGGGAGACCCAGTACTTC.

This sequence joins TRBV28 and TRBJ2-7; 8 positions match TRBD1. The CDR3 covers 13 residues. Trimming cost V 4 bases and J 5 bases; bases outside gene matches: 4. Germline V gene data show CDR1 as MDHEN and CDR2 as SYDVKM. CDR3 in amino acids: CASSSEDRDEQYF. The CDR3 DNA is TGTGCCAGCAGTTCAGAGGACAGGGACGAGCAGTACTTC.

This chain links TRBV12-5 with TRBJ1-2; 8 bases align to TRBD1. This CDR3 contains 17 residues. Germline CDR1 reads LGHNT; CDR2 reads FRNRAP. Trimming took 1 base from V and 5 from J; bases not matched to a gene: 12. The CDR3 region is CASGLGSRIWTGYGYTF. The CDR3 DNA reads TGTGCTAGTGGTTTGGGCTCTCGGATTTGGACAGGGTATGGCTACACCTTC. Looking up the rest from reference TRBV12-5 and TRBJ1-2 gives the full variable domain: DARVTQTPRHKVTEMGQEVTMRCQPILGHNTVFWYRQTMMQGLELLAYFRNRAPLDDSGMPKDRFSAEMPDATLATLKIQPSEPRDSAVYFCASGLGSRIWTGYGYTFGSGTRLTVV.

This clone was seen more than once but under ten times. In nucleotides, the CDR3 is TGTGCCAGTAGTCTTACAGGGCTGAACACTGAAGCTTTCTTT. The encoded protein is CASSLTGLNTEAFF. The chain recombines TRBV19 with TRBJ1-1; D may be TRBD1 (6 bases). There are 14 residues in the CDR3. The V and J ends lost 5 bases and 0 bases respectively, with 10 bases between them. Germline V lookup: CDR1 LNHDA, CDR2 SQIVND (reference sequence).

The chain recombines TRBV19 with TRBJ1-5, with TRBD1 matching 7 bases. V was clipped by 3 bases and J by 2 bases; unmatched bases: 7. Per germline, CDR1 LNHDA and CDR2 SQIVND (reference sequence). This CDR3 has 16 amino acids. The CDR3 loop reads CASSIPPGQRNQPQHF. The DNA for the CDR3 is TGTGCCAGTAGTATCCCTCCGGGACAGCGCAATCAGCCCCAGCATTTT.

The chain combines TRBV5-1 with TRBJ1-1, with 7 positions matching TRBD1. This CDR3 has 15 residues. The germline gives CDR1 SGHRS, CDR2 YFSETQ. V dropped 0 bases and J dropped 7; count of bases not matched to a gene: 9. This CDR3 reads CASSLENRGKGEAFF. The CDR3 DNA reads TGCGCCAGCAGCTTGGAGAACAGGGGAAAGGGTGAAGCTTTCTTT.

This chain joins TRBV5-5 and TRBJ1-1; tentative D call: TRBD1 (5 bases). Between the trimmed V and J ends, which lost 6 bases and 4 bases, there was a span of 13 bases. The V gene's germline CDR1 is SGHKS and CDR2 YYEKEE (reference sequence). The CDR3 loop spans 13 amino acids. The CDR3, as DNA: TGTGCCAGCAACGCTTGGGGGGTCACTGAAGCTTTCTTT. This translates into CASNAWGVTEAFF.

The rearrangement joins TRBV27 to TRBJ2-3, with 9 positions matching TRBD2. Germline lookup yields CDR1 MNHEY and CDR2 SMNVEV (reference sequence). This CDR3 is built from 13 residues. The J segment lost 6 bases and the V segment lost 2 bases, leaving 0 bases of the junction unmatched. The CDR3 here is CASSLLAGDTQYF. DNA for the CDR3: TGTGCCAGCAGTTTACTAGCGGGGGATACGCAGTATTTT.

The sample holds a few counts of this clone. CDR3 DNA: TGTGCCAGCAGCCGGACAGGGTGGTATGGGGAAAAACTGTTTTTT. It yields the protein CASSRTGWYGEKLFF. The V and J genes are TRBV13 and TRBJ1-4; 8 bases fit TRBD1. CDR1 is PRHDT, CDR2 FYEKMQ, per germline (reference sequence). With 5 bases clipped from V and 8 bases from J, the junction kept 10 bases outside the gene matches. The CDR3 extends over 15 amino acids.

The rearrangement links TRBV2 to TRBJ2-7; a possible D gene is TRBD1 (6 bases). The CDR3 has 13 amino acids. In germline, CDR1 is SNHLY, CDR2 FYNNEI. V was shortened by 4 bases and J by 3 bases, with 10 bases between the two germline ends. The CDR3 DNA reads TGTGCCAGCAGTGTCAGGGGCATCTACGAGCAGTACTTC. Protein product: CASSVRGIYEQYF.

The chain has TRBV6-5 and TRBJ2-5; the D gene is possibly TRBD1 (7 bases). CDR1 MNHEY and CDR2 SVGAGI come from the germline V gene. Trimming pared 4 bases from V and 2 bases from J, leaving 17 bases between. CDR3 length: 16 residues. As DNA, the CDR3 is TGTGCCAGCAGTTCCAGGGGGGTAACAAGTCAAGAGACCCAGTACTTC. Protein: CASSSRGVTSQETQYF.

V usage is TRBV18 and J usage is TRBJ2-1; 12 nucleotides match TRBD2. The trim removed 3 bases at V and 9 bases at J, leaving 6 bases unmatched. Per the germline V gene, CDR1 is KGHSH and CDR2 is LQKENI. This CDR3 is built from 15 residues. CDR3 loop: CASSPPSGGVGEQFF. CDR3 bases: TGTGCCAGCTCACCCCCTAGCGGGGGGGTTGGTGAGCAGTTCTTC.

The chain combines TRBV18 with TRBJ2-3, with 8 bases that match TRBD2. This CDR3 is 16 amino acids long. Trimming at V came to 3 bases and at J to 2 bases, leaving 7 bases not matched to a gene. The germline CDR1 and CDR2 sequences are KGHSH and LQKENI. CDR3 bases: TGTGCCAGCTCACCTTCCGGACTAGCCCTCACAGATACGCAGTATTTT. Translated: CASSPSGLALTDTQYF.

DNA of the CDR3: TGTGCCAGCAGTGGGAGTTCTAGTGGCTACACCTTC. Translated, it gives CASSGSSSGYTF. The rearrangement joins TRBV2 to TRBJ1-2; D not resolved. The ends were cut back, 4 bases at V and 7 bases at J, with 10 bases in the middle. Germline lookup yields CDR1 SNHLY and CDR2 FYNNEI. The CDR3 has 12 residues.

V and J are TRBV6-6 and TRBJ1-2; D not resolved. The CDR3 runs 14 residues. Germline-derived CDR1 and CDR2 are MNHNY and SVGAGI (reference sequence). V shed 4 bases and J shed 5 bases, with 14 bases lying between them. The CDR3 protein is CASSFLTGSYGYTF. The CDR3 DNA is TGTGCCAGCAGTTTCCTAACGGGATCTTATGGCTACACCTTC.

The chain carries TRBV18 and TRBJ1-1; no definite D call. This CDR3 region has 14 residues. Germline V gene sequence: CDR1 KGHSH, CDR2 LQKENI. V lost 5 bases and J lost 4, with 14 bases in between. The CDR3 loop reads CASSSRKEGTEAFF. The CDR3 nucleotides are TGTGCCAGCTCATCACGCAAAGAGGGCACTGAAGCTTTCTTT.

This clone came up once. V gene TRBV4-2 combines with J gene TRBJ1-5; D not certain. There are 15 residues in the CDR3. Germline V gene lookup returns CDR1 LGHNA and CDR2 YNFKEQ. Deletions cut 0 bases from V and 6 bases from J, with 12 bases between. The CDR3 bases are TGTGCCAGCAGCCAAGATAGAACGGGGAGTCAGCCCCAGCATTTT. This translates into CASSQDRTGSQPQHF.

The chain carries TRBV7-6 and TRBJ2-5; no clear D gene. The ends were cut back, 0 bases at V and 0 bases at J, with 5 bases in the middle. CDR1 and CDR2 from the germline V gene are SGHVS and FNYEAQ. The CDR3 spans 14 residues. In DNA, the CDR3 is TGTGCCAGCAGCTTAGCAACAGACCAAGAGACCCAGTACTTC. Amino acid sequence: CASSLATDQETQYF.

CDR3 region: CASSPGTEMGGYTF. The CDR3 nucleotides are TGTGCCAGTAGCCCCGGGACTGAGATGGGAGGCTACACCTTC. The chain carries TRBV19 and TRBJ1-2, with D possibly being TRBD1 (5 bases). The V end lost 6 bases, the J end lost 8 bases, and 19 bases lay between the germline ends. Germline CDR1 and CDR2: LNHDA and SQIVND (reference sequence). CDR3 length equals 14 residues.